Each of the 13 T cell receptor beta chains below was sequenced from the same sample in a study of T cells in narcolepsy (dated by TCRdb to the late 2010s). Receptor libraries were prepared by the immunoSEQ multiplex PCR assay. Here the immuneACCESS table is served through TCRdb, limited to in-frame sequences with V and J called. Missing clones are a known gap in these copies; in checked studies unresolved V genes cover under half, and the rest lacks a known reason. The sample table contains tens of thousands of clones; only one count was recorded for under 90% of them. Roughly 1.2% of the sample is taken by the ten largest. Sequenced: CD45RA- memory CD4+ T cells from PBMCs. According to the study, the label for this sample's cell subset or site signals: memory T cells sorted ex vivo from peripheral blood. All receptors derive from a human donor with narcolepsy.

This chain links TRBV6-6 with TRBJ1-1, with D possibly being TRBD1 (6 bases). The CDR3 is made up of 15 amino acids. Germline lookup yields CDR1 MNHNY and CDR2 SVGAGI (reference sequence). V was trimmed by 5 bases and J by 3 bases, leaving 16 bases between them. This CDR3 is CASSPRTVADTEAFF. In DNA, the CDR3 is TGTGCCAGCAGTCCACGGACAGTCGCGGACACTGAAGCTTTCTTT.

Only a few counts were recorded for this clone. The chain links TRBV5-6 to TRBJ2-2; perhaps TRBD2 as D (6 bases). The CDR3 contains 15 residues. Germline V lookup: CDR1 SGHDT, CDR2 YYEEEE. The ends were cut back, 1 base at V and 5 bases at J, with 12 bases in the middle. DNA of the CDR3: TGTGCCAGCAGCTTGTATAATAGCGGTACCGGGGAGCTGTTTTTT. It codes for CASSLYNSGTGELFF.

The V and J genes are TRBV6-5 and TRBJ2-1; 11 nucleotides agree with TRBD2. With V trimmed by 5 bases and J by 4 bases, 4 bases remained unmatched. CDR3 size: 15 residues. Germline V gene lookup returns CDR1 MNHEY and CDR2 SVGAGI. As DNA, the CDR3 is TGTGCCAGCAGTCGCACTAGCGGGGGATACAATGAGCAGTTCTTC. This sequence encodes CASSRTSGGYNEQFF.

The rearrangement joins TRBV27 to TRBJ1-4, with 8 bases lining up with TRBD1. Unmatched junction bases numbered 13, after V lost 8 bases and J lost 8 bases. Germline CDR1 MNHEY, CDR2 SMNVEV (reference sequence). The CDR3 contains 15 residues. The CDR3 is CASGRQGSLGEKLFF. CDR3 bases: TGTGCCAGCGGTAGACAGGGGAGTCTGGGAGAAAAACTGTTTTTT.

The chain joins TRBV5-1 to TRBJ1-6; D is unclear. The ends were cut back, 4 bases at V and 7 bases at J, with 12 bases in the middle. Germline V gives CDR1 SGHRS, CDR2 YFSETQ. The CDR3 loop spans 14 amino acids. The CDR3 DNA reads TGCGCCAGCAGCCTGAGTACGGGGAATTCACCCCTCCACTTT. It specifies CASSLSTGNSPLHF.

The chain is built from TRBV7-9 and TRBJ1-2; TRBD1 might be the D (6 bases). V lost 4 bases to trimming and J lost 5 bases, with 17 bases between them. Per germline, CDR1 SEHNR and CDR2 FQNEAQ (reference sequence). The CDR3 is made up of 15 amino acids. For the CDR3, the DNA is TGTGCCAGCAGCTCGACCCGACAGGCCCCATATGGCTACACCTTC. Translated, it gives CASSSTRQAPYGYTF.

The V gene is TRBV7-9, the J gene TRBJ2-3; 7 nucleotides agree with TRBD2. Unmatched junction bases numbered 8, after V lost 4 bases and J lost 4 bases. Germline loops: CDR1 SEHNR, CDR2 FQNEAQ (reference sequence). The CDR3 is 15 amino acids. CDR3 region: CASSSAGIAADTQYF. The CDR3 DNA reads TGTGCCAGCAGCTCAGCGGGGATCGCCGCAGATACGCAGTATTTT. Using reference TRBV7-9 and TRBJ2-3 for the parts outside the CDR3, the full variable domain is DTGVSQNPRHKITKRGQNVTFRCDPISEHNRLYWYRQTLGQGPEFLTYFQNEAQLEKSRLLSDRFSAERPKGSFSTLEIQRTEQGDSAMYLCASSSAGIAADTQYFGPGTRLTVL.

V gene TRBV6-5 combines with J gene TRBJ1-6, with D possibly being TRBD1 (6 bases). Trimming removed 7 bases from V and 8 bases from J, with 15 bases in between. Germline CDR1 reads MNHEY; CDR2 reads SVGAGI. The CDR3 extends over 14 amino acids. The CDR3 sequence is CASTPGRGYSPLHF. The CDR3 DNA reads as TGTGCCAGCACCCCTGGCAGGGGATATTCACCCCTCCACTTT.

This clone was picked up a small number of times. The V and J genes are TRBV25-1 and TRBJ1-1; D not certain. The germline gives CDR1 MGHDK, CDR2 SYGVNS. The length of the CDR3 is 11 residues. Trimming shortened V by 11 bases and J by 0 bases, and 7 bases separated the two germline ends. CDR3 region: CAAVMNTEAFF. DNA of the CDR3: TGTGCCGCAGTTATGAACACTGAAGCTTTCTTT.

This chain's CDR3 is CAISQTGVSYNEQFF. In nucleotides, the CDR3 is TGTGCCATCAGTCAGACAGGGGTTTCCTACAATGAGCAGTTCTTC. The chain has TRBV10-3 and TRBJ2-1; the match to TRBD1 covers 8 bases. Germline loops: CDR1 ENHRY, CDR2 SYGVKD. The CDR3 extends over 15 amino acids. With V trimmed by 5 bases and J by 1 base, 4 bases remained unmatched.

Only a few counts were recorded for this clone. This CDR3 reads CASSEGLAGGTKQFF. The CDR3 nucleotides read TGTGCCAGCAGTGAAGGGCTAGCGGGGGGGACTAAGCAGTTCTTC. The chain employs TRBV6-4 and TRBJ2-1; TRBD2 aligns across 12 bases. Losses at the gene ends were 3 bases for V and 11 bases for J; bases not matched to a gene: 8. Per the germline V gene, CDR1 is MRHNA and CDR2 is SNTAGT. The CDR3 loop spans 15 amino acids.

The chain is built from TRBV30 and TRBJ2-7, with D possibly matching TRBD2 (6 bases). This CDR3 has 14 residues. V was clipped by 2 bases and J by 7 bases, with 18 bases between them. CDR1 is GTSNPN and CDR2 is SVGIG in the germline V gene (reference sequence). DNA of the CDR3: TGTGCCTGGAGTCCATCGGGACTCCACGGGGAGCAGTACTTC. Translated: CAWSPSGLHGEQYF.

This rearrangement joins TRBV9 to TRBJ2-3, with 10 bases that match TRBD2. V lost 4 bases and J lost 5; bases outside the gene matches: 7. The CDR3 is 15 amino acids. Germline CDR1 is SGDLS and CDR2 is YYNGEE. CDR3 bases: TGTGCCAGCAGCTCTAGCGGGGGCCGGGTAGATACGCAGTATTTT. Translation gives CASSSSGGRVDTQYF.